What follows is one TCR beta chain and its context. This clonotype was seen ten or more times. Its binding antigen is unknown. Within one base of it there is no much larger clone, and no base qualities were kept. This sample stems from a study of Graves' ophthalmopathy and Graves' hyperthyroidism listed by TCRdb under 2018. Background for the entire study: Peripheral blood was collected before any treatment was given, at the time of initial diagnosis. TCR beta repertoire signatures were used to distinguish Graves' ophthalmopathy from Graves' hyperthyroidism and to predict progression to ophthalmopathy. In total, around 140 blood samples were TCR-sequenced: 43 ophthalmopathy, roughly 77 hyperthyroidism and around 17 hyperthyroidism-to-ophthalmopathy patients. To explore V-J signatures distinguishing ophthalmopathy from hyperthyroidism, a discovery set of some 100 patients (about 44 ophthalmopathy, roughly 55 stable hyperthyroidism) was enrolled. For independent validation, a separate cohort was made up of 18 hyperthyroidism patients plus 17 patients who later progressed from hyperthyroidism to ophthalmopathy. In several hyperthyroidism patients, the T-cell repertoires found in thyroid tissue were compared with those found in blood. After sampling, hyperthyroidism patients received methimazole starting at 30 mg daily, and ophthalmopathy patients received high-dose intravenous methylprednisolone. The 100 or so discovery patients were divided at random into training and test sets in a 7:3 ratio.

For repertoire sequencing, the TCR beta CDR3 regions were amplified from RNA transcripts. HTBI primers and the Qiagen OneStep RT-PCR kit were used in a first-round RT-PCR, which was followed by a second-round multiplex PCR, size selection and purification. Libraries were sequenced on an Illumina HiSeq2000 using paired-end 100 bp reads. The source study handled its data this way. SOAPnuke was used to process the reads, removing any read that contained adapters or uncalled bases, had a mean Phred below 15, or lacked an exact match to the constant primer or identifier. COPE v1.2.5 was used to merge high-quality paired reads. Each unique nucleotide sequence was treated as a clonotype, and MiTCR v1.1 was used to align the clonotypes to the IMGT TRB V, D and J references. Analysis was restricted to V-J combinations with a frequency above 0.0001, which covered approximately 99% of repertoires. For each V-J combination, a TCR clonal expansion and chaos score was defined as the ratio of F50 clonal expansion to chaos observed in the TCRdist matrix. Welch's t-statistics and random forest were used to reduce features to 13 V-J combinations, which were fed into a naive Bayes classifier. Thyroid-blood repertoire similarity was quantified with the Morisita-Horn index. Clones were called with MiXCR by TCRdb after fastp trimmed the public reads at Q25, and only in-frame beta chains were retained. Every entry covers one CDR3 protein and lists the most common genes and DNA from its rows. TCRdb, not the authors, supplied the V and J calls. In this sample the table shows about 410,000 distinct CDR3 sequences, around 19% of which occur a single time. The ten largest account for roughly 1.6% of the sample.

Between the V and J ends, shortened by 0 bases and 6 bases respectively, the junction contains 12 bases. The CDR3 runs 15 residues from the cysteine to the phenylalanine. The entry retains the CDR3 DNA only, 45 bases that are in frame from base 1. Summary of the overall study and its limitations: Most expanded thyroid clonotypes with frequency above 0.001 were also detected in blood, suggesting blood repertoires may reflect the thyroid immune response. In validation, the model predicted ophthalmopathy progression with about 71% sensitivity and about 77% specificity; some 13 predicted patients were CT-confirmed with GO in a median of roughly 6.8 months. Ophthalmopathy was separated from stable hyperthyroidism by the 13-signature model with about 90% sensitivity and roughly 83% specificity in cross-validation and with 80%/75% in the test set. No statistical method was used to predetermine the sample size, and group allocation was not hidden from the investigators.

Patients with ophthalmopathy had moderately to severely active disease, with a Clinical Activity Score of 3 or more, a NOSPECS grade of 4 or more, and a disease duration of less than 3 months. Patients with other autoimmune diseases, uncontrolled infections, pregnancy or lactation were excluded from the study. Clinical symptoms, serum thyroxine, TRAb, thyroid ultrasound and orbital computed tomography were used for diagnosis. PBMCs were isolated from 7.5 to 10 ml of fresh peripheral blood by Ficoll-Paque density gradient centrifugation. Total RNA was extracted with Trizol reagent and quality-checked on an Agilent 2100 Bioanalyzer.

This sequence originates from a woman under 30 with Graves' ophthalmopathy. Donor details come from another sample of the same person, matched by shared clones. Sequenced sample: peripheral blood. The V gene is TRBV12-3 or TRBV12-4 and the J gene is TRBJ1-5; no D gene can be assigned with confidence. The bases are TGTGCCAGCAGTTTAGCCCCGGACTCTACTCAGCCCCAGCATTTT. This encodes CASSLAPDSTQPQHF.